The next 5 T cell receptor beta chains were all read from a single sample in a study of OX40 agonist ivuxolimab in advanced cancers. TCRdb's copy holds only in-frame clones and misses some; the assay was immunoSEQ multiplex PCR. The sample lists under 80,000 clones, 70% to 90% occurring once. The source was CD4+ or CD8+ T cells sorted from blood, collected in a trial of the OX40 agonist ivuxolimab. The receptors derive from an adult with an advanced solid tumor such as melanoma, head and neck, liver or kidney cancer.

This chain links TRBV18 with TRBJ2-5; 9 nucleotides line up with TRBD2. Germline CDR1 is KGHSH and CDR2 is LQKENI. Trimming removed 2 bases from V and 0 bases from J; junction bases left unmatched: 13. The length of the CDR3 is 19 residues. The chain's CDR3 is CASSPTPPLAGRDQETQYF. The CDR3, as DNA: TGTGCCAGCTCACCAACCCCTCCGCTAGCGGGACGGGACCAAGAGACCCAGTACTTC. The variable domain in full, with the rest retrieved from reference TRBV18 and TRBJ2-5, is NAGVMQNPRHLVRRRGQEARLRCSPMKGHSHVYWYRQLPEEGLKFMVYLQKENIIDESGMPKERFSAEFPKEGPSILRIQQVVRGDSAAYFCASSPTPPLAGRDQETQYFGPGTRLLVL.

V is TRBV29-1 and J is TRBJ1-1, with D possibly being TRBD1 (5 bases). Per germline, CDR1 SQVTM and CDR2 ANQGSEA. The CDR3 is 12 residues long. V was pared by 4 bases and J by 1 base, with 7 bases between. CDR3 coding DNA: TGCAGCGTTGGGGGCGGGAACACTGAAGCTTTCTTT. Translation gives CSVGGGNTEAFF.

The CDR3 coding sequence is TGTGCCAGCAGCTTAGGACTAGCGGGGGACAATGAGCAGTTCTTC. As protein: CASSLGLAGDNEQFF. V is TRBV11-3 and J is TRBJ2-1; 12 bases are shared with TRBD2. Losses at the gene ends were 1 base for V and 5 bases for J; bases not matched to a gene: 0. Germline CDR1 is SGHNT and CDR2 is YENEEA. The CDR3 covers 15 residues.

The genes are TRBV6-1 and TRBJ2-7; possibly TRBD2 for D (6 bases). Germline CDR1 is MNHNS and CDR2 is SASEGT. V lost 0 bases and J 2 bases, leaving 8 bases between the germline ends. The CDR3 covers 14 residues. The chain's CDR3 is CASSEAGGTYEQYF. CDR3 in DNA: TGTGCCAGCAGTGAAGCGGGAGGAACCTACGAGCAGTACTTC.

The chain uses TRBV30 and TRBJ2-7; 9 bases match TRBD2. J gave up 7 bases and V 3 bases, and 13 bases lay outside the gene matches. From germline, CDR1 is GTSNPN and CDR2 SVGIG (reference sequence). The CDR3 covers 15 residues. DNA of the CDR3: TGTGCCTGGAGCCGGGGACTAGCCCCATTAGGGGAGCAGTACTTC. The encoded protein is CAWSRGLAPLGEQYF. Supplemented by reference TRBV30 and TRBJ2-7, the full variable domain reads SQTIHQWPATLVQPVGSPLSLECTVEGTSNPNLYWYRQAAGRGLQLLFYSVGIGQISSEVPQNLSASRPQDRQFILSSKKLLLSDSGFYLCAWSRGLAPLGEQYFGPGTRLTVT.